Sequencing of this TCR beta chain was carried out in a study of cytomegalovirus exposure and HLA in healthy donors. PCR involved 60 Vbeta and 13 Jbeta primers. TCRdb's table, derived via immunoSEQ multiplex PCR, lists solely in-frame clones and lacks some. Of about 190,000 clones in the sample, roughly 75% are singletons; the top ten hold more than 4.5%. V lost 4 bases and J lost 1, with 12 bases in between. The germline gives CDR1 SGHRS, CDR2 YFSETQ. The CDR3 extends over 14 amino acids. Sequencing was performed on PBMCs. The TCR originated in a man aged 25 to 40 in good health and CMV-seropositive. The rearrangement links TRBV5-1 to TRBJ2-7; D remains unclear. As DNA, the CDR3 is TGCGCCAGCAGCAGCGAGTCCGGGTCCTACGAGCAGTACTTC. Translated, it gives CASSSESGSYEQYF.